These T cell receptor beta chains were read from a single sample in a study of blood T cell repertoires in COVID-19. Sequencing was performed with immunoSEQ multiplex PCR; in TCRdb, only in-frame clones are kept and a portion is missing. The table has 430,000 or so clones, approximately 90% seen once; the top ten hold approximately 1.5%. Sequenced: PBMCs or T cells enriched from blood (not recorded which). The receptor source for this set is a woman in her late teens or twenties who had been exposed to COVID-19. CDR3s include the opening cysteine and the closing phenylalanine or tryptophan. A D gene is named only where the DNA matches it firmly. Some rows mark clone size as missing; the rest say once, few, many or name a class of expanded clone.

>TRBJ1-5|TRBV27|-|-
TGTGCCAGCAGTTTTGGGGGGATTGGACAGCCCCAGCATTTT
CASSFGGIGQPQHF
>TRBJ2-1|TRBV5-1|-|-
TGCGCCAGCAGCTTGGCGGACAGTGTCTATGAGCAGTTCTTC
CASSLADSVYEQFF
>TRBJ1-2|TRBV6-5|TRBD1|-
TGTGCCAGCAGTAAGGGACAGGGGAATGGCTACACCTTC
CASSKGQGNGYTF
>TRBJ1-1|TRBV7-9|-|-
TGTGCCAGCAGCTTAGGGGCCGAACAGGGCGGCACTGAAGCTTTCTTT
CASSLGAEQGGTEAFF
>TRBJ1-1|TRBV9|-|-
TGTGCCAGCAGCGCGGGACAACTGAACACTGAAGCTTTCTTT
CASSAGQLNTEAFF
>TRBJ2-4|TRBV4-1|TRBD1|once
TGCGCCAGCAGCCAAGACGGGACAGCTCCCTCCAAAAACATTCAGTACTTC
CASSQDGTAPSKNIQYF
>TRBJ2-5|TRBV5-4|-|-
TGTGCCAGCAGCTCCCCCGGAGGCGTCGAGACCCAGTACTTC
CASSSPGGVETQYF
>TRBJ1-1|TRBV27|-|-
TGTGCCAGCAGCCTAGAGGGGGAGACTGAAGCTTTCTTT
CASSLEGETEAFF
>TRBJ2-7|TRBV13|TRBD2|once
TGTGCCAGCAGCCCAGGTAGCGGGGTCTACGAGCAGTACTTC
CASSPGSGVYEQYF
>TRBJ2-3|TRBV7-8|TRBD2|-
TGTGCCAGCAGCTGGACTAGCGGAACTAGCACAGATACGCAGTATTTT
CASSWTSGTSTDTQYF
>TRBJ2-1|TRBV29-1|TRBD1|-
TGCAGCGCAACCGGGACAGGGTTATACAATGAGCAGTTCTTC
CSATGTGLYNEQFF
>TRBJ2-3|TRBV4-2|-|-
TGTGCCAGCAGCCAATCAGGTGGCAGGGGACCAGATACGCAGTATTTT
CASSQSGGRGPDTQYF
>TRBJ2-7|TRBV3-1/TRBV3-2|-|-
TGTGCCAGCAGCCAAGGTGGGGGGAGCTCCTACGAGCAGTACTTC
CASSQGGGSSYEQYF
>TRBJ1-2|TRBV6-5|-|-
TGTGCCAGCGGTCAGGGGATAGGCTACACCTTC
CASGQGIGYTF
>TRBJ2-7|TRBV21-1|-|-
TGTGCCAGCAGCAAACTGAAGGACAGGGACCCCGGGAAAGCCTACGAGCAGTACTTC
CASSKLKDRDPGKAYEQYF
>TRBJ2-7|TRBV7-2|TRBD2|few
TGTGCCATCTCGGGGGGAGGGGCCACCGAGCAGTACTTC
CAISGGGATEQYF
>TRBJ1-6|TRBV7-7|-|-
TGTGCCAGCAGCCACCCATCGGCAGGGGATTTCTCACCCCTCCACTTT
CASSHPSAGDFSPLHF
>TRBJ1-6|TRBV7-2|TRBD1|-
TGTGCCAGCAGCCGCGGGACAGCGAATTCACCCCTCCACTTT
CASSRGTANSPLHF
>TRBJ2-1|TRBV6-6|-|-
TGTGCCAGCAGGCGACAGCAACTACTATACAATGAGCAGTTCTTC
CASRRQQLLYNEQFF
>TRBJ1-2|TRBV12-3/TRBV12-4|-|-
TGTGCCAGCAGTCTAAAGGGGTATGGCTACACCTTC
CASSLKGYGYTF
>TRBJ2-2|TRBV5-1|-|-
TGCGCCAGCAGCTACGGCGGGTATAACACCGGGGAGCTGTTTTTT
CASSYGGYNTGELFF
>TRBJ2-7|TRBV2|TRBD1|-
TGTGCCAGCAGTGAGTACGGGACAGCTTACGAGCAGTACTTC
CASSEYGTAYEQYF
>TRBJ2-3|TRBV19|-|-
TGTGCCAGTAGTATCGTCGCAGGGCTGGATACGCAGTATTTT
CASSIVAGLDTQYF
>TRBJ2-3|TRBV2|TRBD2|-
TGTGCCAGCAGTGAATTCGGGAGGGAATTCACAGATACGCAGTATTTT
CASSEFGREFTDTQYF
>TRBJ1-1|TRBV27|TRBD1|-
TGTGCCAGCAGCCCCGAGGGACAGGTGAACACTGAAGCTTTCTTT
CASSPEGQVNTEAFF
>TRBJ2-7|TRBV28|TRBD1|-
TGTGCCAGCAGACCTACAGGGGATGCCTACGAGCAGTACTTC
CASRPTGDAYEQYF
>TRBJ2-5|TRBV13|TRBD2|-
TGTGCCAGCAGCCCCCGGAGCGGGGGGGCCCGAGAGACCCAGTACTTC
CASSPRSGGARETQYF
>TRBJ1-5|TRBV2|-|-
TGTGCCAGCAGTGAAGGTACGACGGGAGTCAATCAGCCCCAGCATTTT
CASSEGTTGVNQPQHF
>TRBJ1-5|TRBV30|-|-
TGTGCCTGTGGACTTAGCAATCAGCCCCAGCATTTT
CACGLSNQPQHF
>TRBJ2-3|TRBV5-1|TRBD2|-
TGCGCCAGCAGCTTGGTGGGAACTAGCGGAGATACGCAGTATTTT
CASSLVGTSGDTQYF
>TRBJ1-5|TRBV6-5|-|-
TGTGCCTCCCGCAGAAGTCTCAATCAGCCCCAGCATTTT
CASRRSLNQPQHF
>TRBJ1-1|TRBV9|-|-
TGTGCCAGCAGCGTAATACCAGAGGTCACTGAAGCTTTCTTT
CASSVIPEVTEAFF
>TRBJ2-7|TRBV28|-|-
TGTGCCAGCAGTTTGACAGGAGATTTGTACGAGCAGTACTTC
CASSLTGDLYEQYF
>TRBJ1-5|TRBV4-2|-|-
TGTGCCAGCAGCCAAGATTCGGGGATCAATCAGCCCCAGCATTTT
CASSQDSGINQPQHF
>TRBJ2-5|TRBV11-2|-|-
TGTGCCAGCAGCCTCCGGACAGGGAGGGAAGAGACCCAGTACTTC
CASSLRTGREETQYF
>TRBJ2-3|TRBV5-1|TRBD2|-
TGCGCCAGCAGCTTCGGGCGGGGGGATTCCACAGATACGCAGTATTTT
CASSFGRGDSTDTQYF
>TRBJ1-2|TRBV11-2|TRBD1|-
TGTGCCAGCAGCTTAGGATGGGGGGGGACAGGGTCTGGCTACACCTTC
CASSLGWGGTGSGYTF
>TRBJ1-6|TRBV7-6|TRBD1|-
TGTGCCAGCAGCTACGACAGGGGTCCGACTTATTCACCCCTCCACTTT
CASSYDRGPTYSPLHF
>TRBJ1-5|TRBV7-6|-|-
TGTGCCAGCAGCTTAGGTGGGCAGGTAAATCAGCCCCAGCATTTT
CASSLGGQVNQPQHF
>TRBJ2-7|TRBV28|-|-
TGTGCCAGCAGTTTAGGAAGGGGCGTGAGCTCCTACGAGCAGTACTTC
CASSLGRGVSSYEQYF
>TRBJ1-1|TRBV5-1|-|-
TGCGCCAGCAGCTTGGGGCAGGGGAGCAACACTGAAGCTTTCTTT
CASSLGQGSNTEAFF
>TRBJ1-2|TRBV11-2|-|once
TGTGCCAGCAGCTTAGATCCCGACTTCCCTGGCTACACCTTC
CASSLDPDFPGYTF
>TRBJ1-2|TRBV12-3/TRBV12-4|-|once
TGTGCCAGCAGCCGAGAAAATTACTATGGCTACACCTTC
CASSRENYYGYTF
>TRBJ2-7|TRBV18|-|-
TGTGCCAGCTCACCCGAGGGTCCTAGTGGTTACGAGCAGTACTTC
CASSPEGPSGYEQYF
>TRBJ2-3|TRBV19|-|few
TGTGCCAGTAGTATGCCCGGACAGATCACAGATACGCAGTATTTT
CASSMPGQITDTQYF
>TRBJ1-3|TRBV19|-|-
TGTGCCAGTAGTTCAATAGATGCGGGGATCTCCGGAAACACCATATATTTT
CASSSIDAGISGNTIYF
>TRBJ1-1|TRBV11-2|-|-
TGTGCCAGCAGCCTCCCGGGGATGGACACTGAAGCTTTCTTT
CASSLPGMDTEAFF
>TRBJ2-7|TRBV28|-|-
TGTGCCAGCAGATCGGGAGTCTACGAGCAGTACTTC
CASRSGVYEQYF
>TRBJ2-3|TRBV2|TRBD1|-
TGTGCCAGCAGAAACAGGGGAGATACGCAGTATTTT
CASRNRGDTQYF
>TRBJ1-1|TRBV4-1|TRBD1|-
TGCGCCAGCAGCGTCAGGGGGGAATGGACTGAAGCTTTCTTT
CASSVRGEWTEAFF
>TRBJ2-1|TRBV27|-|once
TGTGCCAGCAGTGTTTCAGCGGAGGGCGGTGAGCAGTTCTTC
CASSVSAEGGEQFF
>TRBJ1-5|TRBV19|TRBD1|once
TGTGCCAGTAGTAGGGGGCTTCAGGGGGCCCAGCCCCAGCATTTT
CASSRGLQGAQPQHF